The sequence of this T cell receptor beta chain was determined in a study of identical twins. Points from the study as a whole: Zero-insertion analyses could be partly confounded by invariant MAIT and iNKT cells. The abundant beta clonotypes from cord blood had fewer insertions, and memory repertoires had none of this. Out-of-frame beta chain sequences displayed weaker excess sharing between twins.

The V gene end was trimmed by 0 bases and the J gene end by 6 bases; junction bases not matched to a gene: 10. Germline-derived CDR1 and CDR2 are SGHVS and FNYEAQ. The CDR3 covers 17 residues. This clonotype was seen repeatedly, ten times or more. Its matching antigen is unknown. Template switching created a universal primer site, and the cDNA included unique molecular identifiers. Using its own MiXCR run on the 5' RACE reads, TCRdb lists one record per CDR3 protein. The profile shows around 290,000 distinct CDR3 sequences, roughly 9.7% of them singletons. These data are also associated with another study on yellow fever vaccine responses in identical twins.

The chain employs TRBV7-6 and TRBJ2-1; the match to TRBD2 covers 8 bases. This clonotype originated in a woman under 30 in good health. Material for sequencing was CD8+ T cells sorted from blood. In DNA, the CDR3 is TGTGCCAGCAGCTTAGCGGCTAGCGGGCGTAAATTCAATGAGCAGTTCTTC. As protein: CASSLAASGRKFNEQFF.